This is a list of T cell receptor beta chains from one sample in a study of blood T cell repertoires in COVID-19. Profiled with immunoSEQ multiplex PCR; TCRdb holds only in-frame clones, not every one. This sample has 48,000 or so clones, with roughly 88% found just once. The sequenced sample consisted of peripheral blood. Receptors originate from a human donor in a cohort sampled during active COVID-19. The CDR3 runs from the conserved cysteine through the conserved F or W. Fields, in order: D gene, clone size, V gene, J gene, CDR3 DNA, CDR3 protein. A D gene is named only where the DNA matches it firmly. Clone size is given for some rows only: seen once, a few or many times, or a class if the clone is expanded.

d_call: TRBD2
clone_size: once
v_call: TRBV27
j_call: TRBJ2-7
cdr3_nt: TGTGCCAGCAGTTTGGGACTAGCGAACTCCTACGAGCAGTACTTC
cdr3_aa: CASSLGLANSYEQYF

d_call: TRBD2
clone_size: -
v_call: TRBV3-1/TRBV3-2
j_call: TRBJ2-7
cdr3_nt: TGTGCCAGCAGCCAACTCGGAGCGGGTCCGGGGGGCGAGCAGTACTTC
cdr3_aa: CASSQLGAGPGGEQYF

d_call: -
clone_size: -
v_call: TRBV28
j_call: TRBJ2-7
cdr3_nt: TGTGCCAGCAGTTCTCATAACCCGGGAGCCTACGAGCAGTACTTC
cdr3_aa: CASSSHNPGAYEQYF

d_call: TRBD2
clone_size: -
v_call: TRBV13
j_call: TRBJ2-7
cdr3_nt: TGTGCCAGCAGCTTCGGTGCGGGAGTTGACGAGCAGTACTTC
cdr3_aa: CASSFGAGVDEQYF

d_call: TRBD1
clone_size: -
v_call: TRBV9
j_call: TRBJ2-6
cdr3_nt: TGTGCCAGCAGCTTCGACAGGGAACGTGGGGCCAACGTCCTGACTTTC
cdr3_aa: CASSFDRERGANVLTF

d_call: TRBD1
clone_size: -
v_call: TRBV11-3
j_call: TRBJ2-1
cdr3_nt: TGTGCCAGCAGACAGGGGGGACGCAATGAGCAGTTCTTC
cdr3_aa: CASRQGGRNEQFF

d_call: -
clone_size: once
v_call: TRBV30
j_call: TRBJ1-2
cdr3_nt: TGTGCCTGGAGTGTCTCTTCTAACTATGGCTACACCTTC
cdr3_aa: CAWSVSSNYGYTF

d_call: -
clone_size: -
v_call: TRBV2
j_call: TRBJ2-4
cdr3_nt: TGTGCCAGCAGTGAACAGGGTTTGGCCATTCAGTACTTC
cdr3_aa: CASSEQGLAIQYF

d_call: -
clone_size: -
v_call: TRBV19
j_call: TRBJ1-6
cdr3_nt: TGTGCCAGTAGTATACTGAATTCACCCCTCCACTTT
cdr3_aa: CASSILNSPLHF

d_call: -
clone_size: -
v_call: TRBV6-1
j_call: TRBJ1-5
cdr3_nt: TGTGCCAGCAGTGAAAGGGGGAGAAGCAATCAGCCCCAGCATTTT
cdr3_aa: CASSERGRSNQPQHF

d_call: -
clone_size: -
v_call: TRBV25-1
j_call: TRBJ1-3
cdr3_nt: TGTGCCAGCAGTCCGGACATACTCTCTGGAAACACCATATATTTT
cdr3_aa: CASSPDILSGNTIYF

d_call: TRBD1
clone_size: -
v_call: TRBV6-5
j_call: TRBJ1-2
cdr3_nt: TGTGCCAGCAGTCGGGACAGATACTATGGCTACACCTTC
cdr3_aa: CASSRDRYYGYTF

d_call: -
clone_size: -
v_call: TRBV27
j_call: TRBJ1-2
cdr3_nt: TGTGCCAGCAGTTTACTACCAAACTATGGCTACACCTTC
cdr3_aa: CASSLLPNYGYTF

d_call: -
clone_size: -
v_call: TRBV25-1
j_call: TRBJ1-4
cdr3_nt: TGTGCCAGCAGCAAAGGGGTCAGAGTTAATGAAAAACTGTTTTTT
cdr3_aa: CASSKGVRVNEKLFF

d_call: TRBD2
clone_size: -
v_call: TRBV5-1
j_call: TRBJ2-7
cdr3_nt: TGCGCCAGCAGCTTGGGCGGGAGACGTTACGAGCAGTACTTC
cdr3_aa: CASSLGGRRYEQYF

d_call: TRBD1
clone_size: -
v_call: TRBV27
j_call: TRBJ1-1
cdr3_nt: TGTGCCAGCAGTACCGAGACAGGGAGTCTTGAAGCTTTCTTT
cdr3_aa: CASSTETGSLEAFF